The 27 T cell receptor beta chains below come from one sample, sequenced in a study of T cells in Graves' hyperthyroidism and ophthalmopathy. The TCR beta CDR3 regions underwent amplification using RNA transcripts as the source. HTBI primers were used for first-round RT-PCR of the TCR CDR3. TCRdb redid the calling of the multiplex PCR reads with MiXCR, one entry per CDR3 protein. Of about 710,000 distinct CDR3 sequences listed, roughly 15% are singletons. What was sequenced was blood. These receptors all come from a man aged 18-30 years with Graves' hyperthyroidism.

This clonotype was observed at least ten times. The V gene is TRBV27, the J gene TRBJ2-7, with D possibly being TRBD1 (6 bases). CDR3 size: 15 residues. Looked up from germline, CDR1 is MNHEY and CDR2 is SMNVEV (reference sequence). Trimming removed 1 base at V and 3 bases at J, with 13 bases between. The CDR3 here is CASSLFGTPNYEQYF. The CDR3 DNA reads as TGTGCCAGCAGTTTATTCGGGACACCCAACTACGAGCAGTACTTC.

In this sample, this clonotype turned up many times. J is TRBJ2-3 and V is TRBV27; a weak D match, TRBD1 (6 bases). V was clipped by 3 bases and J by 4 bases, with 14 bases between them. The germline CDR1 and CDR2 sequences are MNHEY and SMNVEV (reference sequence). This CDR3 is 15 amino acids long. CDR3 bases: TGTGCCAGCAGTTTTACAGGGATTCCAGCAGATACGCAGTATTTT. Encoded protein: CASSFTGIPADTQYF.

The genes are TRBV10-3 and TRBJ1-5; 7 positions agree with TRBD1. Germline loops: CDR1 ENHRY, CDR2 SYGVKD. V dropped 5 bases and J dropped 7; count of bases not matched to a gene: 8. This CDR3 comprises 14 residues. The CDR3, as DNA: TGTGCCATCAGTCAACAGGGGTTTGGGCAGCCCCAGCATTTT. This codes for CAISQQGFGQPQHF.

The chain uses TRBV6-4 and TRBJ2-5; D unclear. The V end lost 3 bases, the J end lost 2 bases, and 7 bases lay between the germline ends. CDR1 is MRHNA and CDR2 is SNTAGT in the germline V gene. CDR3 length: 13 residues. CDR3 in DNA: TGTGCCAGCAGTGAAGTAAAACAAGAGACCCAGTACTTC. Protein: CASSEVKQETQYF.

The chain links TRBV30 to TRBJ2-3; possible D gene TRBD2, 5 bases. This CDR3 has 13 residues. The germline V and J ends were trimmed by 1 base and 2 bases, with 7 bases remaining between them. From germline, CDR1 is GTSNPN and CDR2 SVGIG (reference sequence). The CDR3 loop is CAWSDGITDTQYF. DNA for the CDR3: TGTGCCTGGAGTGACGGGATCACAGATACGCAGTATTTT.

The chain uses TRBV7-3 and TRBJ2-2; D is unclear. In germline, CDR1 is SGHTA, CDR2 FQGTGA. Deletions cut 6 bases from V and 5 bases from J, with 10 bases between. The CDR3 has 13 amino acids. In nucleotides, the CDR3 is TGTGCCAGCAGGCAAGCCCGAACCGGGGAGCTGTTTTTT. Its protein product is CASRQARTGELFF.

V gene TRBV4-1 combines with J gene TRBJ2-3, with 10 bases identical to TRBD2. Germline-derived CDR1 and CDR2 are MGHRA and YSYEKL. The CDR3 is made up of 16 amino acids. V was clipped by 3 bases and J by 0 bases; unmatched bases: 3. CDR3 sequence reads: CASSQVLAGSTDTQYF. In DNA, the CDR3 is TGCGCCAGCAGCCAGGTACTAGCGGGGAGCACAGATACGCAGTATTTT.

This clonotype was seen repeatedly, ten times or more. The CDR3 reads CASSPPGQAPGEQYF. For the CDR3, the DNA is TGTGCCAGCTCACCTCCGGGACAGGCTCCTGGCGAGCAGTACTTC. The chain employs TRBV18 and TRBJ2-7; TRBD1 aligns across 8 bases. The CDR3 covers 15 residues. Unmatched junction bases numbered 10, after V lost 3 bases and J lost 6 bases. The germline CDR1 and CDR2 sequences are KGHSH and LQKENI.

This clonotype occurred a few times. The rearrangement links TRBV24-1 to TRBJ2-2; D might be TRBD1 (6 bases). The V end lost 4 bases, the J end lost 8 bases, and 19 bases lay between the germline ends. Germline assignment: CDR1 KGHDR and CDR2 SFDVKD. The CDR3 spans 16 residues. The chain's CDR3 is CATSEPTGLSGGELFF. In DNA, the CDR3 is TGTGCCACCAGTGAACCAACAGGGTTATCTGGTGGGGAGCTGTTTTTT.

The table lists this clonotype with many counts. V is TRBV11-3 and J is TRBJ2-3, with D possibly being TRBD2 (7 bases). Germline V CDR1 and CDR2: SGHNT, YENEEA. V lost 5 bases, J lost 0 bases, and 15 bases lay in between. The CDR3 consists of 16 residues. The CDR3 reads CASSARGGGSTDTQYF. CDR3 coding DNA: TGTGCCAGCAGCGCCCGGGGAGGGGGTAGCACAGATACGCAGTATTTT.

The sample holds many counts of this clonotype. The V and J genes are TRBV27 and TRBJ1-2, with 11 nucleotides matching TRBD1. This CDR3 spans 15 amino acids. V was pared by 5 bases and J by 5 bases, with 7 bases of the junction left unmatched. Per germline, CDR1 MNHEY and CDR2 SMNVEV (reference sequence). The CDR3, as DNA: TGTGCCAGCAGTGTGCTGGGACAGGGGGGATATGGCTACACCTTC. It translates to CASSVLGQGGYGYTF.

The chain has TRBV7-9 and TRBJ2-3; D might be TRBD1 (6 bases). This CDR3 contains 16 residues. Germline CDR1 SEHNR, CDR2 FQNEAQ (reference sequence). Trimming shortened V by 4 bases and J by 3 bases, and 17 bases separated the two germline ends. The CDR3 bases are TGTGCCAGCAGCTCCCTCAGGGGAAGATCGACAGATACGCAGTATTTT. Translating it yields CASSSLRGRSTDTQYF.

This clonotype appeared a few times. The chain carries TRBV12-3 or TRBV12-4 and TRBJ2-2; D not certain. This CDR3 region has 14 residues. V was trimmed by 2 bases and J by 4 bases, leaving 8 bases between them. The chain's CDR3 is CASSLRRGTGELFF. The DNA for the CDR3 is TGTGCCAGCAGTTTACGTCGCGGCACCGGGGAGCTGTTTTTT.

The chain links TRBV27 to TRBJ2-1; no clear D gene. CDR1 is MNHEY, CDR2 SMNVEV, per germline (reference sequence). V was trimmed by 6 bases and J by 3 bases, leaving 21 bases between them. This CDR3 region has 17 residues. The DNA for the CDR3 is TGTGCCAGCAGCTCACCCCTTACCCCGCCCTACTACAATGAGCAGTTCTTC. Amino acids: CASSSPLTPPYYNEQFF.

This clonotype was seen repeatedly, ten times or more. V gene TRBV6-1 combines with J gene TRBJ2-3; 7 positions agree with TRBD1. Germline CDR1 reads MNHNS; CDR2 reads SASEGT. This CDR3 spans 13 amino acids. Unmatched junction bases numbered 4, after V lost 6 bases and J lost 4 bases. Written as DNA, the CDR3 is TGTGCCAGCAGATCTGGGACAGCAGATACGCAGTATTTT. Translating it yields CASRSGTADTQYF.

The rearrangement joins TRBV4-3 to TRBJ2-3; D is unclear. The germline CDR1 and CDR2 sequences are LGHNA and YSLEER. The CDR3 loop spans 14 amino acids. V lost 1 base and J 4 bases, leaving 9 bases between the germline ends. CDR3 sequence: CASSQVKGSDTQYF. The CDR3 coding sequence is TGCGCCAGCAGCCAAGTAAAAGGGTCAGATACGCAGTATTTT.

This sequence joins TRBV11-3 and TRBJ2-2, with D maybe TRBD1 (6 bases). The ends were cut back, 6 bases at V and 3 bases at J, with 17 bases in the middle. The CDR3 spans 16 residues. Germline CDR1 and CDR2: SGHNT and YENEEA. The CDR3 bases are TGTGCCAGCAGTCGCATAAGGGACACCTACACCGGGGAGCTGTTTTTT. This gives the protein CASSRIRDTYTGELFF.

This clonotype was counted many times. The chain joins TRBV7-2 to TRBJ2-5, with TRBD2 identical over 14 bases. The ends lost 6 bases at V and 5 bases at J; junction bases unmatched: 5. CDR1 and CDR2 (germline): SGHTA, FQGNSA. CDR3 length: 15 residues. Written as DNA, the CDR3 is TGTGCCAGCAGACCGGGACTAGCGGGAGAGGAGACCCAGTACTTC. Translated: CASRPGLAGEETQYF. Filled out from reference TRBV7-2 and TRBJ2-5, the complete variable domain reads GAGVSQSPSNKVTEKGKDVELRCDPISGHTALYWYRQSLGQGLEFLIYFQGNSAPDKSGLPSDRFSAERTGGSVSTLTIQRTQQEDSAVYLCASRPGLAGEETQYFGPGTRLLVL.

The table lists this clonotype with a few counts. As DNA, the CDR3 is TGTGCCAGTAGTACCACCAGAGACTACCTACAAGAGACCCAGTACTTC. Translating it yields CASSTTRDYLQETQYF. The rearrangement joins TRBV19 to TRBJ2-5; D is perhaps TRBD2 (5 bases). The CDR3 runs to 16 residues. Germline lookup yields CDR1 LNHDA and CDR2 SQIVND (reference sequence). V shed 4 bases and J shed 2 bases, with 17 bases lying between them.

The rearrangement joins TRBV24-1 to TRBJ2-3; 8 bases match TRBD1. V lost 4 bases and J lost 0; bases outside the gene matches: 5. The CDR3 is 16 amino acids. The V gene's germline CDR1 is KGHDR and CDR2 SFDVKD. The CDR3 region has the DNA TGTGCCACCAGTGACAATACAGGGGGTAGCACAGATACGCAGTATTTT. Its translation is CATSDNTGGSTDTQYF.

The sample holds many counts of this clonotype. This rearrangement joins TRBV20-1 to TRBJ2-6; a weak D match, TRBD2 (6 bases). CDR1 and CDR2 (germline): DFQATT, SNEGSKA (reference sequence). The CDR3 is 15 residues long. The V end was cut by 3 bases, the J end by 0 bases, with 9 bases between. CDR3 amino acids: CSARVGGSGANVLTF. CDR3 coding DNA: TGCAGTGCTAGGGTCGGGGGCTCTGGGGCCAACGTCCTGACTTTC.

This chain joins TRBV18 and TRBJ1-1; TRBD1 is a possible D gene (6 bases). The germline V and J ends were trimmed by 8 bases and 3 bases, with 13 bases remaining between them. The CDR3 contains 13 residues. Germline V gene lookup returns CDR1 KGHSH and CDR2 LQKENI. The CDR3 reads CASGGRRDTEAFF. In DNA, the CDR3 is TGTGCCAGCGGGGGGCGGAGAGACACTGAAGCTTTCTTT.

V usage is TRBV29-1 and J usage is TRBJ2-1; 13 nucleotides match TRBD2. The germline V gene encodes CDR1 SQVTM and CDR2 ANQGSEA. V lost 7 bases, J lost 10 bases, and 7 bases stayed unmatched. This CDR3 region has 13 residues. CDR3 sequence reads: CSAGTSGDGEQFF. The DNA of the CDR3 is TGCAGCGCTGGGACTAGCGGGGATGGCGAGCAGTTCTTC.

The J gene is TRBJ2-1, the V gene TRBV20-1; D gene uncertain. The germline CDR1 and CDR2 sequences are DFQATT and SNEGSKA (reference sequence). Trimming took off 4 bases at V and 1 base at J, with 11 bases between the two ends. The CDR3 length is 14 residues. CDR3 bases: TGCAGTGCTAAGCGTACGCGTTCCTACAATGAGCAGTTCTTC. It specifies CSAKRTRSYNEQFF.

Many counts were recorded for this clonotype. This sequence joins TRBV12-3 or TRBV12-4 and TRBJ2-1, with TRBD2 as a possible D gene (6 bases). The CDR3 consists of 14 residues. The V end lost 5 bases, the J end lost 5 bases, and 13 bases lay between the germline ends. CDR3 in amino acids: CASSLRDSDNEQFF. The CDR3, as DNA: TGTGCCAGCAGTCTCCGGGACTCTGACAATGAGCAGTTCTTC.

Written as DNA, the CDR3 is TGTGCCAGCAGTCCCGGACAGGCTAACTTGGACAATGAGCAGTTCTTC. This translates into CASSPGQANLDNEQFF. The gene calls are TRBV12-3 or TRBV12-4 and TRBJ2-1; 7 bases are a match to TRBD1. The CDR3 has 16 amino acids. Trimming took 5 bases from V and 5 from J; bases not matched to a gene: 12.

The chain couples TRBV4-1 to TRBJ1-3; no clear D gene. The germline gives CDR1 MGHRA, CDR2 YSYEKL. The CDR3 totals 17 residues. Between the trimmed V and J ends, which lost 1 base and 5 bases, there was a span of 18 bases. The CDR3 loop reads CASSQVFIRRERNTIYF. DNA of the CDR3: TGCGCCAGCAGCCAAGTCTTTATAAGAAGGGAAAGAAACACCATATATTTT.